A selection of T cell receptor beta chains follows, all from one sample in a study of early T cells in non-severe SARS-CoV-2 infection. TCRdb re-called the 5' RACE reads through MiXCR, storing one row per CDR3 protein. This table has more than 85,000 distinct CDR3 sequences, 10% to 15% appearing once. The specimen comprised whole blood, sampled at baseline. All receptors derive from an adult who was a healthcare worker with PCR-confirmed SARS-CoV-2 infection or an uninfected control (not recorded which). Each CDR3 is given with its conserved first and last residue. D genes are given only for firm matches. A clone size is listed for some rows: how often the clone was seen (once, few, many), or a class if it is expanded.

d_call: .; v_call: TRBV19; clone_size: .; j_call: TRBJ2-5; cdr3_aa: CASSIGDFQETQYF; cdr3_nt: TGTGCCAGTAGTATAGGGGACTTCCAAGAGACCCAGTACTTC
d_call: .; v_call: TRBV6-5; clone_size: many; j_call: TRBJ1-2; cdr3_aa: CASSYKGSDGYTF; cdr3_nt: TGTGCCAGCAGTTACAAGGGATCAGATGGCTACACCTTC
d_call: .; v_call: TRBV7-3; clone_size: .; j_call: TRBJ2-5; cdr3_aa: CASSTPGETQYF; cdr3_nt: TGTGCCAGCAGCACCCCGGGGGAGACCCAGTACTTC
d_call: TRBD2; v_call: TRBV5-1; clone_size: many; j_call: TRBJ2-1; cdr3_aa: CASSSSGGGNEQFF; cdr3_nt: TGCGCCAGCAGCTCGAGCGGGGGCGGCAATGAGCAGTTCTTC
d_call: .; v_call: TRBV29-1; clone_size: .; j_call: TRBJ1-1; cdr3_aa: CSVDRARTEAFF; cdr3_nt: TGCAGCGTTGACAGGGCGCGCACTGAAGCTTTCTTT
d_call: .; v_call: TRBV5-1; clone_size: few; j_call: TRBJ2-3; cdr3_aa: CASSLARTQYF; cdr3_nt: TGCGCCAGCAGCTTGGCCAGGACGCAGTATTTT
d_call: .; v_call: TRBV18; clone_size: .; j_call: TRBJ2-5; cdr3_aa: CASSSLSAETQYF; cdr3_nt: TGTGCCAGCTCATCTTTGTCGGCAGAGACCCAGTACTTC
d_call: TRBD1; v_call: TRBV12-3/TRBV12-4; clone_size: .; j_call: TRBJ2-5; cdr3_aa: CASSSLGQGETQYF; cdr3_nt: TGTGCCAGCAGTTCTTTAGGACAGGGAGAGACCCAGTACTTC
d_call: TRBD1; v_call: TRBV12-3/TRBV12-4; clone_size: .; j_call: TRBJ1-5; cdr3_aa: CASSGQGHQPQHF; cdr3_nt: TGTGCCAGCAGTGGACAGGGTCATCAGCCCCAGCATTTT
d_call: TRBD1; v_call: TRBV27; clone_size: .; j_call: TRBJ1-5; cdr3_aa: CASSPLRQGGNQPQHF; cdr3_nt: TGTGCCAGCAGTCCCTTGAGACAGGGAGGCAATCAGCCCCAGCATTTT
d_call: .; v_call: TRBV19; clone_size: .; j_call: TRBJ1-2; cdr3_aa: CASTEGPTYGYTF; cdr3_nt: TGTGCCAGTACCGAGGGACCGACCTATGGCTACACCTTC
d_call: TRBD1; v_call: TRBV20-1; clone_size: .; j_call: TRBJ2-1; cdr3_aa: CSARDPRTGNNEQFF; cdr3_nt: TGCAGTGCTAGAGATCCCCGGACAGGGAATAATGAGCAGTTCTTC
d_call: .; v_call: TRBV20-1; clone_size: many; j_call: TRBJ1-2; cdr3_aa: CSARISPYTYGYTF; cdr3_nt: TGCAGTGCTAGGATCTCCCCCTATACCTATGGCTACACCTTC
d_call: TRBD1; v_call: TRBV20-1; clone_size: .; j_call: TRBJ2-7; cdr3_aa: CSARAIDRGSYEQYF; cdr3_nt: TGCAGTGCTAGAGCCATTGACAGGGGCTCCTACGAGCAGTACTTC
d_call: TRBD2; v_call: TRBV29-1; clone_size: .; j_call: TRBJ2-1; cdr3_aa: CSVEDGASGSNEQFF; cdr3_nt: TGCAGCGTTGAAGATGGGGCTAGCGGGAGCAATGAGCAGTTCTTC
d_call: .; v_call: TRBV7-7; clone_size: many; j_call: TRBJ2-5; cdr3_aa: CASSRDLETQYF; cdr3_nt: TGTGCTAGCAGCCGAGACCTGGAGACCCAGTACTTC